This T cell receptor beta chain derives from a study of cytomegalovirus exposure and HLA in healthy donors. TCRdb keeps only in-frame clones here, not all; method: immunoSEQ multiplex PCR. The data contain hundreds of thousands of clones, 90% of them singletons. Germline assignment: CDR1 MNHNS and CDR2 SASEGT. Trimming pared 7 bases from V and 5 bases from J, leaving 20 bases between. This CDR3 has 15 amino acids. V and J are TRBV6-1 and TRBJ2-5; possibly TRBD1 for D (5 bases). The clonotype originates from a woman aged 25 to 39 in good health and CMV-seronegative. Source material: PBMCs. Here the CDR3 reads CASTRSGKVVETQYF. The CDR3 DNA follows: TGTGCCAGCACTCGGTCAGGGAAAGTCGTGGAGACCCAGTACTTC.